This is a list of T cell receptor beta chains from one sample in a study of OX40 agonist ivuxolimab in advanced cancers. TCRdb's copy holds only in-frame clones and misses some; the assay was immunoSEQ multiplex PCR. The sample holds about 91,000 clones, more than 70% seen once. The sample consisted of CD4+ or CD8+ T cells sorted from blood, taken in a trial of the OX40 agonist ivuxolimab. All receptors come from an adult with an advanced solid tumor such as melanoma, head and neck, liver or kidney cancer. Both conserved end residues are part of each CDR3. The D gene is left open where the match is weak. Clone size is not always given. Where it is, it says once, few, many or a class for expanded clones.

d_call: -
v_call: TRBV5-1
clone_size: -
j_call: TRBJ1-2
cdr3_nt: TGCGCCAGCAGCTTGGACCCGGGGAGAGGTGGCTACACCTTC
cdr3_aa: CASSLDPGRGGYTF

d_call: TRBD1
v_call: TRBV11-2
clone_size: -
j_call: TRBJ2-3
cdr3_nt: TGTGCCAGCAGCCAGAACAGGGGAACAGATACGCAGTATTTT
cdr3_aa: CASSQNRGTDTQYF

d_call: TRBD1
v_call: TRBV5-1
clone_size: -
j_call: TRBJ2-3
cdr3_nt: TGCGCCAGCAGCTACGGACAGGAGAGCACAGATACGCAGTATTTT
cdr3_aa: CASSYGQESTDTQYF

d_call: -
v_call: TRBV29-1
clone_size: once
j_call: TRBJ2-7
cdr3_nt: TGCAGCGTCGAATCGGTCTACGAGCAGTACTTC
cdr3_aa: CSVESVYEQYF

d_call: TRBD2
v_call: TRBV15
clone_size: -
j_call: TRBJ2-1
cdr3_nt: TGTGCCACCAGCTTTCGGACTAGCGGAGGCAATGAGCAGTTCTTC
cdr3_aa: CATSFRTSGGNEQFF

d_call: TRBD1
v_call: TRBV9
clone_size: -
j_call: TRBJ2-7
cdr3_nt: TGTGCCAGCAGCCAGGGGACAGTTCCCCCCTACGAGCAGTACTTC
cdr3_aa: CASSQGTVPPYEQYF

d_call: TRBD1
v_call: TRBV2
clone_size: few
j_call: TRBJ1-2
cdr3_nt: TGTGCCAGCAGTGAGGGACAGTACTATGGCTACACCTTC
cdr3_aa: CASSEGQYYGYTF

d_call: -
v_call: TRBV18
clone_size: -
j_call: TRBJ1-4
cdr3_nt: TGTGCCAGCTCACCACTCTCAGTCGCAACTAATGAAAAACTGTTTTTT
cdr3_aa: CASSPLSVATNEKLFF

d_call: -
v_call: TRBV5-1
clone_size: -
j_call: TRBJ1-2
cdr3_nt: TGCGCCAGCAGCTTGGCCGGGGGCGCGGAGTATGGCTACACCTTC
cdr3_aa: CASSLAGGAEYGYTF

d_call: -
v_call: TRBV20-1
clone_size: -
j_call: TRBJ1-2
cdr3_nt: TGCAGTGCTAGGGACGACTATGGCTACACCTTC
cdr3_aa: CSARDDYGYTF

d_call: -
v_call: TRBV29-1
clone_size: -
j_call: TRBJ1-3
cdr3_nt: TGCAGCGTTGAGATACCAACAGGGTTTGGAAACACCATATATTTT
cdr3_aa: CSVEIPTGFGNTIYF

d_call: TRBD1
v_call: TRBV6-1
clone_size: -
j_call: TRBJ2-7
cdr3_nt: TGTGCCTCACAGGGGGTGTGGGAGCAGTACTTC
cdr3_aa: CASQGVWEQYF

d_call: -
v_call: TRBV7-2
clone_size: -
j_call: TRBJ1-1
cdr3_nt: TGTGCCAGCGCCCGTAATGTCCCTGAAGCTTTCTTT
cdr3_aa: CASARNVPEAFF

d_call: -
v_call: TRBV11-2
clone_size: once
j_call: TRBJ2-1
cdr3_nt: TGTGCCAGCAGCTTAGTTAGGTTGGACAATGAGCAGTTCTTC
cdr3_aa: CASSLVRLDNEQFF

d_call: TRBD1
v_call: TRBV5-4
clone_size: -
j_call: TRBJ2-1
cdr3_nt: TGTGCCAGCAGCCGTCCGGGACAGGAGGATGAGCAGTTCTTC
cdr3_aa: CASSRPGQEDEQFF

d_call: -
v_call: TRBV5-4
clone_size: -
j_call: TRBJ2-1
cdr3_nt: TGTGCCAGCAGCTTGGATCAGGTGCGTTCCTACAATGAGCAGTTCTTC
cdr3_aa: CASSLDQVRSYNEQFF

d_call: TRBD1
v_call: TRBV29-1
clone_size: -
j_call: TRBJ1-1
cdr3_nt: TGCAGCGTCGTCCTTACAGGGGTGAACACTGAAGCTTTCTTT
cdr3_aa: CSVVLTGVNTEAFF

d_call: -
v_call: TRBV19
clone_size: -
j_call: TRBJ1-1
cdr3_nt: TGTGCCAGTAGTATAGCCACACAGGCAGGGCTGAACACTGAAGCTTTCTTT
cdr3_aa: CASSIATQAGLNTEAFF

d_call: TRBD2
v_call: TRBV7-2
clone_size: -
j_call: TRBJ2-3
cdr3_nt: TGTGCCAGCAGCTTATCGGGAGGGTCAGATACGCAGTATTTT
cdr3_aa: CASSLSGGSDTQYF

d_call: TRBD2
v_call: TRBV7-9
clone_size: -
j_call: TRBJ2-7
cdr3_nt: TGTGCCAGCAGCCCAAGGACTAGCGGGTTCTCCTACGAGCAGTACTTC
cdr3_aa: CASSPRTSGFSYEQYF

d_call: -
v_call: TRBV5-6
clone_size: -
j_call: TRBJ2-4
cdr3_nt: TGTGCCAGCAGCTTCGGCCCAGGGTCCAAAAACATTCAGTACTTC
cdr3_aa: CASSFGPGSKNIQYF

d_call: -
v_call: TRBV7-2
clone_size: -
j_call: TRBJ1-1
cdr3_nt: TGTGCCAGCAGCTTAGTTGGCAGGGAGAACACTGAAGCTTTCTTT
cdr3_aa: CASSLVGRENTEAFF

d_call: TRBD1
v_call: TRBV5-4
clone_size: -
j_call: TRBJ2-7
cdr3_nt: TGTGCCAGCAGCTTGGTTCAGGGGGTGAGGGAGCAGTACTTC
cdr3_aa: CASSLVQGVREQYF

d_call: TRBD2
v_call: TRBV10-3
clone_size: -
j_call: TRBJ2-5
cdr3_nt: TGTGCCATCAGTGGAGGGGCTGCGGGAGGGAGGGAGACCCAGTACTTC
cdr3_aa: CAISGGAAGGRETQYF

d_call: -
v_call: TRBV14
clone_size: -
j_call: TRBJ2-1
cdr3_nt: TGTGCCAGCAGCCGGCATTCCGGGACCTACAATGAGCAGTTCTTC
cdr3_aa: CASSRHSGTYNEQFF

d_call: -
v_call: TRBV11-2
clone_size: -
j_call: TRBJ1-2
cdr3_nt: TGTGCCAGCAGCCCTACACAGAACTATGGCTACACCTTC
cdr3_aa: CASSPTQNYGYTF

d_call: -
v_call: TRBV11-3
clone_size: -
j_call: TRBJ2-2
cdr3_nt: TGTGCCAGCAGCCGGGCTAACACCGGGGAGCTGTTTTTT
cdr3_aa: CASSRANTGELFF

d_call: -
v_call: TRBV5-4
clone_size: -
j_call: TRBJ1-1
cdr3_nt: TGTGCCAGCAGCTTGGCCTTGGATTCGGTTACTGAAGCTTTCTTT
cdr3_aa: CASSLALDSVTEAFF

d_call: -
v_call: TRBV5-4
clone_size: -
j_call: TRBJ2-2
cdr3_nt: TGTGCCAGCAGCTTAAAACTCCCCAACACCGGGGAGCTGTTTTTT
cdr3_aa: CASSLKLPNTGELFF

d_call: -
v_call: TRBV19
clone_size: few
j_call: TRBJ2-1
cdr3_nt: TGTGCCAGTAGTATCGGCAGGGCCAATGAGCAGTTCTTC
cdr3_aa: CASSIGRANEQFF

d_call: -
v_call: TRBV5-1
clone_size: -
j_call: TRBJ2-5
cdr3_nt: TGCGCCAGCAGTTGGACCGAGGAAGAGACCCAGTACTTC
cdr3_aa: CASSWTEEETQYF

d_call: -
v_call: TRBV6-5
clone_size: -
j_call: TRBJ1-1
cdr3_nt: TGTGCCAGCAAGGTTTGGCGGAACACTGAAGCTTTCTTT
cdr3_aa: CASKVWRNTEAFF

d_call: -
v_call: TRBV11-2
clone_size: -
j_call: TRBJ1-1
cdr3_nt: TGTGCCAGCAGCGAGAGTGAGGTTGCTTTCTTT
cdr3_aa: CASSESEVAFF

d_call: -
v_call: TRBV6-5
clone_size: -
j_call: TRBJ1-5
cdr3_nt: TGTGCCAGCAGGACCGGTGGGGGTCAGCCCCAGCATTTT
cdr3_aa: CASRTGGGQPQHF

d_call: TRBD1
v_call: TRBV10-3
clone_size: -
j_call: TRBJ1-2
cdr3_nt: TGTGCCATCAGGGGGCTGACAGGGGGCTTTAACTATGGCTACACCTTC
cdr3_aa: CAIRGLTGGFNYGYTF

d_call: TRBD1
v_call: TRBV6-5
clone_size: -
j_call: TRBJ2-5
cdr3_nt: TGTGCCAGCAGCAGACAGGGGAATCAAGAGACCCAGTACTTC
cdr3_aa: CASSRQGNQETQYF

d_call: TRBD2
v_call: TRBV7-2
clone_size: -
j_call: TRBJ2-1
cdr3_nt: TGTGCCAGCAGCTTGACTAGCGGGAGGGGGACCAATGAGCAGTTCTTC
cdr3_aa: CASSLTSGRGTNEQFF

d_call: -
v_call: TRBV28
clone_size: -
j_call: TRBJ2-7
cdr3_nt: TGTGCCAGCAGTCGAGAGGGATTTTATAGTATCTACGAGCAGTACTTC
cdr3_aa: CASSREGFYSIYEQYF

d_call: TRBD1
v_call: TRBV13
clone_size: -
j_call: TRBJ2-1
cdr3_nt: TGTGCCAGCAGCGATTCCAGGACAGGGGCTGACAATGAGCAGTTCTTC
cdr3_aa: CASSDSRTGADNEQFF

d_call: TRBD2
v_call: TRBV7-2
clone_size: -
j_call: TRBJ2-2
cdr3_nt: TGTGCCAGCAGCTTAAGGACTAGCGGTAACACCGGGGAGCTGTTTTTT
cdr3_aa: CASSLRTSGNTGELFF

d_call: -
v_call: TRBV4-2
clone_size: -
j_call: TRBJ2-3
cdr3_nt: TGTGCCAGCAGGCCCGTCGCGGGAAAGGGTGCAGATACGCAGTATTTT
cdr3_aa: CASRPVAGKGADTQYF

d_call: TRBD1
v_call: TRBV10-3
clone_size: -
j_call: TRBJ2-1
cdr3_nt: TGTGCCATCAGTGAGTCCCGGACAGGGGGGGCTGCTGAGCAGTTCTTC
cdr3_aa: CAISESRTGGAAEQFF

d_call: -
v_call: TRBV27
clone_size: -
j_call: TRBJ1-5
cdr3_nt: TGTGCCAGCAGTTTTGGGTTCAATCAGCCCCAGCATTTT
cdr3_aa: CASSFGFNQPQHF

d_call: TRBD1
v_call: TRBV11-2
clone_size: -
j_call: TRBJ2-3
cdr3_nt: TGTGCCAGCAGCCCCCCAGGGACAGACTCTTACACAGATACGCAGTATTTT
cdr3_aa: CASSPPGTDSYTDTQYF

d_call: TRBD1
v_call: TRBV7-6
clone_size: few
j_call: TRBJ1-5
cdr3_nt: TGTGCCAGCAGCGCCGGACAGGGAAGCTTTCAGCCCCAGCATTTT
cdr3_aa: CASSAGQGSFQPQHF

d_call: -
v_call: TRBV11-3
clone_size: -
j_call: TRBJ2-5
cdr3_nt: TGTGCCAGCAGCTTAGGCTCGGTTGAGACCCAGTACTTC
cdr3_aa: CASSLGSVETQYF

d_call: -
v_call: TRBV7-2
clone_size: -
j_call: TRBJ2-7
cdr3_nt: TGTGCCAGCAGCTTAGCCAGCAGAGGCCTGGGAGAGCAGTACTTC
cdr3_aa: CASSLASRGLGEQYF

d_call: -
v_call: TRBV28
clone_size: -
j_call: TRBJ2-1
cdr3_nt: TGTGCCAGCAGTCCAGGACTAAGACTCGAGGAGTTCTTC
cdr3_aa: CASSPGLRLEEFF

d_call: -
v_call: TRBV2
clone_size: -
j_call: TRBJ1-1
cdr3_nt: TGTGCCAGCAGTCCGGGACAACTGAACACTGAAGCTTTCTTT
cdr3_aa: CASSPGQLNTEAFF

d_call: -
v_call: TRBV5-4
clone_size: -
j_call: TRBJ1-1
cdr3_nt: TGTGCCAGCAGTCCGCCGGGACAACTGAACACTGAAGCTTTCTTT
cdr3_aa: CASSPPGQLNTEAFF

d_call: -
v_call: TRBV30
clone_size: -
j_call: TRBJ2-2
cdr3_nt: TGTGCCTGGAGTGTACGCAGCCCGGGCGCCGGGGAGCTGTTTTTT
cdr3_aa: CAWSVRSPGAGELFF

d_call: -
v_call: TRBV19
clone_size: -
j_call: TRBJ2-5
cdr3_nt: TGTGCCAGTAGTGTACAGGTACAAGAGACCCAGTACTTC
cdr3_aa: CASSVQVQETQYF

d_call: TRBD1
v_call: TRBV27
clone_size: -
j_call: TRBJ1-1
cdr3_nt: TGTGCCAGCAGTGAACAGGGGGCGAGGAACACTGAAGCTTTCTTT
cdr3_aa: CASSEQGARNTEAFF

d_call: TRBD1
v_call: TRBV5-1
clone_size: -
j_call: TRBJ2-2
cdr3_nt: TGCGCCAGCAGCTTGGCAGGGGGCGGCACCGGGGAGCTGTTTTTT
cdr3_aa: CASSLAGGGTGELFF

d_call: TRBD2
v_call: TRBV15
clone_size: -
j_call: TRBJ2-1
cdr3_nt: TGTGCCACCAGCAGAGTGGGATTCTCTAGCGGAAACAATGAGCAGTTCTTC
cdr3_aa: CATSRVGFSSGNNEQFF

d_call: TRBD2
v_call: TRBV5-1
clone_size: -
j_call: TRBJ2-2
cdr3_nt: TGCGCCAGCAGCTTAGGACTAGCGGGAAACACCGGGGAGCTGTTTTTT
cdr3_aa: CASSLGLAGNTGELFF

d_call: TRBD1
v_call: TRBV2
clone_size: -
j_call: TRBJ2-2
cdr3_nt: TGTGCCAGCAGGGGGACAGGGGCGACCGGGGAGCTGTTTTTT
cdr3_aa: CASRGTGATGELFF